This paragraph covers one T cell receptor beta chain sequence. The antigen this receptor binds is unknown. No per-base quality is available; no much larger clone lies one base away. The data were obtained in a study of blood T cell repertoires in COVID-19 (dated by TCRdb to 2018 to 2021). About the study as a whole: Samples from collaborators originated in the United States, Italy and Spain and spanned both the acute and convalescent phases of COVID-19. A freely available public database, intended as a resource for researchers studying the immune response to SARS-CoV-2, is where the repertoires were released. Sample metadata almost always included a de-identified subject ID, COVID-19 status, age in years and sex. Where available, HLA class I and class II types were taken from metadata supplied by the sample provider and were not determined by assay-based typing. The prospective study material was composed of cDNA or gDNA derived from T cells, B-cell-depleted T cells, or PBMCs. The dataset comprised deeply sampled blood TCRbeta repertoires from subjects exposed to, actively infected with, or recovered from COVID-19. The samples were drawn from two sources: the first 160 participants of the ongoing ImmuneRACE study, and 1,000 to 1,500 subjects contributed by 6 global collaborators. The full study reports these points: The quantity of clinical and demographic metadata differed by source and by participant and was supplied without curation.

The CDR3 sequence holds 16 residues, the cysteine and phenylalanine included. The CDR3 DNA has 48 bases and is translated from base 1. Trimming removed 4 bases from V and 8 bases from J; the gene matches leave 10 bases unexplained. The germline V gene (reference sequence) gives CDR1 as LGHDT and CDR2 as YNNKEL. The immunoSEQ Assay, a bias-controlled multiplex PCR, was used to amplify TCRbeta CDR3 regions from genomic DNA. The original pipeline was this. The number of nucleated cells in each sample was estimated by amplification of reference gene primers within the assay. Sequence reads were collapsed and filtered to measure the absolute abundance of every unique TCRbeta CDR3 rearrangement. Productive Simpson clonality was computed per sample as the square root of Simpson's diversity index over productive rearrangements. This immuneACCESS table, as held by TCRdb, lists in-frame sequences with V and J called but not all clones. Of the missing ones, under half trace to an unresolved V gene in checked studies; the others have no known cause. That table furnishes V, J and clone size, whereas the DNA furnished D and trimming. The sample yields 100,000 or so clones; approximately 80% were counted once. Of the sample, 37% falls within the top ten clones.

Whole blood was collected in K2EDTA tubes by collaborating institutions according to the institutions' own protocols. For TCRbeta analysis, collaborators shipped samples as frozen whole blood, isolated PBMCs, or DNA extracted from either of those sample types. The chain uses TRBV3-1 (or the pseudogene TRBV3-2) and TRBJ1-6; the central 8 bases match TRBD1. The receptor comes from an older man with acute or convalescent COVID-19. The specimen was peripheral blood. This receptor has the CDR3 CASSLLGQGSDSPLHF. The sequenced DNA is TGTGCCAGCAGCCTACTTGGACAGGGATCTGATTCACCCCTCCACTTT.